This TCR beta chain was identified during a study of blood T cell repertoires in COVID-19. Some clones are missing from TCRdb's copy, which holds only in-frame ones; the method was immunoSEQ multiplex PCR. The table shows some 320,000 clones, with roughly 90% occurring only once. CDR3 length: 12 amino acids. Germline V gives CDR1 SGHNT, CDR2 YENEEA. V was pared by 4 bases and J by 6 bases, with 8 bases between. The sequenced sample was PBMCs or T cells enriched from blood (not recorded which). This receptor was taken from a woman in her twenties or thirties who had been exposed to COVID-19. This chain joins TRBV11-3 and TRBJ2-3; maybe TRBD1 (7 bases). The CDR3 loop reads CASSSGGDTQYF. DNA for the CDR3: TGTGCCAGCAGCTCAGGGGGGGATACGCAGTATTTT.